The T cell receptor (beta chain) under discussion was sequenced for a study of molecular identifiers for immune sequencing clone quantification. Broader study findings: Reports indicate spiked Jurkat TCR RNA from one cell could be found among 900,000 to 1,000,000 naive cells. Naive cells had under 1% of molecules in clones above 20 RNA copies, effectors over 98%.

Each CDR3 protein gets one entry after TCRdb re-called the PCR reads with MiXCR. Here the sample spans about 640,000 distinct CDR3 sequences, approximately 20% being singletons. The CDR3 runs to 15 residues. The germline CDR1 and CDR2 sequences are SGHTS and YDEGEE. The V end was cut by 5 bases, the J end by 6 bases, with 17 bases between. This clonotype appeared many times. Its specificity is not known. Naive CD8 T cells were sorted as CD8+CD4-CCR7+CD45RA+. The source of this sequence is a human donor in good health. Some libraries in this study had Jurkat cell RNA spiked in. Input material: naive CD8+ T cells from blood, with Jurkat cell RNA spiked in. Subset specified: FACS-sorted CD8+CD4-CCR7+CD45RA+ naive T cells. The V and J genes are TRBV5-8 and TRBJ2-2; tentatively, D is TRBD1 (5 bases). CDR3 coding DNA: TGTGCCAGCAGGTCGTCCGGACATGGAGCCGGGGAGCTGTTTTTT. It codes for CASRSSGHGAGELFF.